A single sample gave rise to the 29 T cell receptor beta chains below, sequenced in a study of cytomegalovirus exposure and HLA in healthy donors. The PCR employed 60 Vbeta primers together with 13 Jbeta primers. TCRdb's table, derived via immunoSEQ multiplex PCR, lists solely in-frame clones and lacks some. Seen here are 100,000 to 150,000 clones, 80% observed once, and the top ten hold under 3%. The sequenced sample was PBMCs. Receptors were obtained from a man between 25 and 39 years old in good health and CMV-seronegative.

Only a few counts were recorded for this clone. The gene calls are TRBV4-1 and TRBJ1-5; the match to TRBD1 covers 7 bases. V was pared by 4 bases and J by 3 bases, with 9 bases of the junction left unmatched. CDR3 length equals 16 residues. Germline loops: CDR1 MGHRA, CDR2 YSYEKL. The CDR3 region is CASSRHTGDVNQPQHF. DNA of the CDR3: TGCGCCAGCAGCCGACACACAGGGGACGTCAATCAGCCCCAGCATTTT.

The chain uses TRBV10-3 and TRBJ2-7; D is perhaps TRBD1 (5 bases). This CDR3 has 14 amino acids. The V gene's germline CDR1 is ENHRY and CDR2 SYGVKD. V lost 0 bases to trimming and J lost 5 bases, with 11 bases between them. Here the CDR3 reads CAISESWQGHEQYF. In DNA form, the CDR3 reads TGTGCCATCAGTGAGTCGTGGCAGGGCCACGAGCAGTACTTC.

The J gene is TRBJ1-2, the V gene TRBV19, with 7 bases lining up with TRBD1. The CDR3 is made up of 17 amino acids. Germline assignment: CDR1 LNHDA and CDR2 SQIVND (reference sequence). V dropped 3 bases and J dropped 1; count of bases not matched to a gene: 11. The CDR3 DNA reads TGTGCCAGTAGTATCCGGACAGGAAAACGTTTTAACTATGGCTACACCTTC. Amino acids: CASSIRTGKRFNYGYTF.

This chain's CDR3 is CASSFGLAGGPDTQYF. DNA for the CDR3: TGTGCCAGCAGCTTCGGACTAGCGGGAGGGCCAGATACGCAGTATTTT. The chain is built from TRBV7-9 and TRBJ2-3, with 15 bases that match TRBD2. V shed 3 bases, J shed 4 bases, and the junction held 2 bases outside the gene matches. The CDR3 runs to 16 residues. CDR1 is SEHNR and CDR2 is FQNEAQ in the germline V gene (reference sequence). Combining the CDR3 with reference TRBV7-9 and TRBJ2-3 gives the whole variable domain DTGVSQNPRHKITKRGQNVTFRCDPISEHNRLYWYRQTLGQGPEFLTYFQNEAQLEKSRLLSDRFSAERPKGSFSTLEIQRTEQGDSAMYLCASSFGLAGGPDTQYFGPGTRLTVL.

V is TRBV5-6 and J is TRBJ1-1, with D maybe TRBD1 (5 bases). CDR3 length equals 14 residues. Trimming shortened V by 0 bases and J by 3 bases, and 9 bases separated the two germline ends. Germline lookup yields CDR1 SGHDT and CDR2 YYEEEE. The CDR3 coding sequence is TGTGCCAGCAGCTTGGGCCCGACAGACACTGAAGCTTTCTTT. Protein: CASSLGPTDTEAFF.

This clone appeared once. This rearrangement joins TRBV6-1 to TRBJ1-2; 8 bases are shared with TRBD1. V lost 1 base to trimming and J lost 4 bases; unmatched junction nucleotides: 2. CDR3 size: 14 residues. Germline V gene data show CDR1 as MNHNS and CDR2 as SASEGT. The DNA for the CDR3 is TGTGCCAGCAGTGAAGAACAGGGGGGCTATGGCTACACCTTC. Amino acids: CASSEEQGGYGYTF.

The V call is TRBV19, the J call TRBJ1-2; possibly TRBD1 for D (5 bases). Germline CDR1 LNHDA, CDR2 SQIVND (reference sequence). With 6 bases removed from V and 4 bases from J, the gap between germline ends came to 9 bases. There are 12 residues in the CDR3. The CDR3 nucleotides are TGTGCCAGTAGGGCCGGGGGCTATGGCTACACCTTC. Amino acids: CASRAGGYGYTF.

This clone occurred once. The rearrangement uses TRBV7-9 and TRBJ2-7; the D is unclear. Germline V lookup: CDR1 SEHNR, CDR2 FQNEAQ (reference sequence). Between the trimmed V and J ends, which lost 1 base and 7 bases, there was a span of 14 bases. The CDR3 loop spans 14 amino acids. CDR3 residues: CASSLGHDPGEQYF. Written as DNA, the CDR3 is TGTGCCAGCAGCTTAGGTCATGATCCGGGTGAGCAGTACTTC.

This clone was picked up a small number of times. This rearrangement joins TRBV27 to TRBJ2-7, with 10 positions matching TRBD2. Germline V gene data show CDR1 as MNHEY and CDR2 as SMNVEV (reference sequence). CDR3 size: 16 residues. Germline trimming cut 3 bases from V and 4 bases from J; bases unmatched to any gene: 9. The CDR3 bases are TGTGCCAGCAGTTTTGGACTAGCGGTACCAACTTACGAGCAGTACTTC. It specifies CASSFGLAVPTYEQYF.

This chain connects TRBV15 to TRBJ2-3, with D possibly matching TRBD1 (5 bases). The CDR3 spans 15 residues. Germline CDR1 is LNHNV and CDR2 is YYDKDF (reference sequence). Trimming took off 1 base at V and 5 bases at J, with 13 bases between the two ends. The CDR3 sequence is CATSRGQSSGDTQYF. The CDR3 nucleotides read TGTGCCACCAGCAGAGGACAGTCCTCCGGAGATACGCAGTATTTT.

This sequence joins TRBV25-1 and TRBJ2-5; 7 positions match TRBD2. Germline CDR1 MGHDK, CDR2 SYGVNS. V gave up 6 bases and J gave up 0 bases; unmatched junction bases: 7. The CDR3 runs to 15 residues. The CDR3 DNA is TGTGCCAGCAGCCCCCTGGGAGGGAACCAAGAGACCCAGTACTTC. The encoded protein is CASSPLGGNQETQYF.

The chain links TRBV9 to TRBJ2-5, with 14 bases fitting TRBD2. The CDR3 loop spans 17 amino acids. V was pared by 4 bases and J by 2 bases, with 7 bases of the junction left unmatched. From germline, CDR1 is SGDLS and CDR2 YYNGEE. CDR3 bases: TGTGCCAGCAGCTCGGGACTAGCGGGAGTTGTTCAAGAGACCCAGTACTTC. It specifies CASSSGLAGVVQETQYF.

The genes are TRBV5-4 and TRBJ2-1, with 7 nucleotides matching TRBD2. Germline V gene data show CDR1 as SGHNT and CDR2 as YYREEE (reference sequence). The CDR3 extends over 15 amino acids. V lost 3 bases, J lost 9 bases, and 12 bases stayed unmatched. The CDR3: CASSSGGLGPGEQFF. The CDR3 DNA sequence: TGTGCCAGCAGCTCGGGCGGACTAGGGCCGGGTGAGCAGTTCTTC.

The V and J genes are TRBV5-1 and TRBJ1-1; 7 nucleotides align to TRBD1. Trimming took 7 bases from V and 0 from J; bases not matched to a gene: 12. This CDR3 has 16 residues. Germline V gives CDR1 SGHRS, CDR2 YFSETQ. The CDR3 DNA reads as TGCGCCAGCGCCCCAGGACAGGATACCATGAACACTGAAGCTTTCTTT. Translating gives CASAPGQDTMNTEAFF. The full variable domain, rest sourced from reference TRBV5-1 and TRBJ1-1, is KAGVTQTPRYLIKTRGQQVTLSCSPISGHRSVSWYQQTPGQGLQFLFEYFSETQRNKGNFPGRFSGRQFSNSRSEMNVSTLELGDSALYLCASAPGQDTMNTEAFFGQGTRLTVV.

The chain employs TRBV7-9 and TRBJ2-1; TRBD2 might be the D (6 bases). The CDR3 has 16 amino acids. The ends were cut back, 5 bases at V and 2 bases at J, with 16 bases in the middle. The germline gives CDR1 SEHNR, CDR2 FQNEAQ (reference sequence). The CDR3 sequence: CASSPGGSGAYNEQFF. The CDR3 DNA is TGTGCCAGCAGCCCTGGGGGGTCGGGGGCCTACAATGAGCAGTTCTTC.

This clone was seen a single time. The V gene is TRBV4-1, the J gene TRBJ2-7, with TRBD2 identical over 7 bases. In germline, CDR1 is MGHRA, CDR2 YSYEKL. The CDR3 extends over 14 amino acids. Trimming cost V 3 bases and J 1 base; bases outside gene matches: 3. The CDR3 DNA is TGCGCCAGCAGCCACCTAGCGGAATCCTACGAGCAGTACTTC. Translating gives CASSHLAESYEQYF.

V and J are TRBV29-1 and TRBJ1-5, with D perhaps matching TRBD1 (5 bases). The CDR3 length is 13 residues. From germline, CDR1 is SQVTM and CDR2 ANQGSEA. The V gene lost 2 bases and the J gene lost 6 bases, with 11 bases spanning the gap. This CDR3 is CSVELGVGQPQHF. For the CDR3, the DNA is TGCAGCGTTGAACTAGGGGTCGGTCAGCCCCAGCATTTT.

In this sample, this clone turned up a few times. This rearrangement joins TRBV9 to TRBJ1-3; weak D call: TRBD1 (5 bases). This CDR3 is 15 amino acids long. Between the trimmed V and J ends, which lost 0 bases and 4 bases, there was a span of 11 bases. The germline CDR1 and CDR2 sequences are SGDLS and YYNGEE. CDR3 sequence reads: CASSVEGAVGNTIYF. The CDR3 DNA reads as TGTGCCAGCAGCGTAGAAGGGGCAGTGGGAAACACCATATATTTT. The full variable domain, with the rest looked up from reference TRBV9 and TRBJ1-3, is DSGVTQTPKHLITATGQRVTLRCSPRSGDLSVYWYQQSLDQGLQFLIQYYNGEERAKGNILERFSAQQFPDLHSELNLSSLELGDSALYFCASSVEGAVGNTIYFGEGSWLTVV.

This clone was observed a handful of times. This chain joins TRBV27 and TRBJ1-2; D is undetermined. CDR1 MNHEY and CDR2 SMNVEV come from the germline V gene (reference sequence). The CDR3 is 15 residues long. V lost 0 bases and J 6 bases, leaving 14 bases between the germline ends. The CDR3 bases are TGTGCCAGCAGTTTATCAATCTCGGGGTCAGATGGCTACACCTTC. It encodes CASSLSISGSDGYTF.

This clone came up a few times. Germline is not matched at one junction end, which may reflect a read error. The chain has TRBV6-5 and TRBJ1-5, with TRBD1 as a possible D gene (6 bases). Germline V gene sequence: CDR1 MNHEY, CDR2 SVGAGI. This CDR3 has 14 residues. The chain's CDR3 is CASSYGQTNQPQNF. CDR3 in DNA: TGTGCCAGCAGTTACGGACAGACAAATCAGCCCCAGAATTTT.

CDR3 in DNA: TGTGCCAGCAGTGAAGACAGGGAGTACGAGCAGTACTTC. Translation: CASSEDREYEQYF. The V and J genes are TRBV6-1 and TRBJ2-7; perhaps TRBD1 as D (6 bases). Germline assignment: CDR1 MNHNS and CDR2 SASEGT. The CDR3 consists of 13 residues. V dropped 1 base and J dropped 4 bases, with 8 bases sitting between them.

The chain carries TRBV7-9 and TRBJ2-7; 11 nucleotides line up with TRBD2. Germline V gene data show CDR1 as SEHNR and CDR2 as FQNEAQ (reference sequence). Unmatched junction bases numbered 3, after V lost 3 bases and J lost 2 bases. The CDR3 is 15 residues long. DNA for the CDR3: TGTGCCAGCAGCTTTCCGGGACTAGCGGCCTACGAGCAGTACTTC. This encodes CASSFPGLAAYEQYF.

The V gene is TRBV4-3, the J gene TRBJ1-3, with a tentative D call TRBD1 (5 bases). The CDR3 has 18 residues. In germline, CDR1 is LGHNA, CDR2 YSLEER. V was trimmed by 0 bases and J by 0 bases, leaving 15 bases between them. CDR3 DNA: TGCGCCAGCAGCCAAGATGATTCGGGGGTAGGCTCTGGAAACACCATATATTTT. This sequence encodes CASSQDDSGVGSGNTIYF.

This clone has a single count. V gene TRBV7-8 combines with J gene TRBJ2-1; D not resolved. This CDR3 contains 16 residues. CDR1 SGHVS and CDR2 FQNEAQ come from the germline V gene. V shed 0 bases and J shed 3 bases, with 12 bases lying between them. CDR3 in DNA: TGTGCCAGCAGCTTAGCGAGGCTTACCGTCTACAATGAGCAGTTCTTC. Residues: CASSLARLTVYNEQFF.

This sequence joins TRBV4-1 and TRBJ2-3, with 8 bases fitting TRBD2. This CDR3 contains 14 residues. With 6 bases clipped from V and 4 bases from J, the junction kept 6 bases outside the gene matches. In germline, CDR1 is MGHRA, CDR2 YSYEKL. CDR3 bases: TGCGCCAGCAGGAGAACTAGCGGCCCAGATACGCAGTATTTT. Translating gives CASRRTSGPDTQYF.

The rearrangement links TRBV7-9 to TRBJ1-2; 12 bases are shared with TRBD1. Germline V gives CDR1 SEHNR, CDR2 FQNEAQ (reference sequence). This CDR3 is 16 amino acids long. The ends lost 4 bases at V and 4 bases at J; junction bases unmatched: 7. The DNA for the CDR3 is TGTGCCAGCAGCTCCGGGACAGGGGGCGATGGCTATGGCTACACCTTC. Its protein is CASSSGTGGDGYGYTF.

This chain uses TRBV4-2 with TRBJ2-4; D not resolved. V shed 0 bases and J shed 7 bases, with 16 bases lying between them. Looked up from germline, CDR1 is LGHNA and CDR2 is YNFKEQ. The CDR3 runs 16 residues. CDR3 loop: CASSQEASVSGNIQYF. The DNA of the CDR3 is TGTGCCAGCAGCCAAGAAGCAAGCGTAAGTGGGAACATTCAGTACTTC.

The J gene is TRBJ1-1, the V gene TRBV7-9; possible D gene TRBD1, 5 bases. CDR3 length: 17 residues. CDR1 is SEHNR, CDR2 FQNEAQ, per germline (reference sequence). Trimming shortened V by 5 bases and J by 1 base, and 20 bases separated the two germline ends. The CDR3 spells CASSQDGGGWSNTEAFF. The CDR3 region has the DNA TGTGCCAGCAGCCAGGACGGGGGAGGCTGGTCGAACACTGAAGCTTTCTTT.

This clone was counted only a few times. V usage is TRBV5-1 and J usage is TRBJ1-4; 9 bases fit TRBD1. The germline V gene encodes CDR1 SGHRS and CDR2 YFSETQ. The trim removed 3 bases at V and 7 bases at J, leaving 7 bases unmatched. The length of the CDR3 is 15 residues. This chain's CDR3 is CASSSTGGSGEKLFF. CDR3 DNA: TGCGCCAGCAGCTCTACAGGGGGCTCTGGTGAAAAACTGTTTTTT.